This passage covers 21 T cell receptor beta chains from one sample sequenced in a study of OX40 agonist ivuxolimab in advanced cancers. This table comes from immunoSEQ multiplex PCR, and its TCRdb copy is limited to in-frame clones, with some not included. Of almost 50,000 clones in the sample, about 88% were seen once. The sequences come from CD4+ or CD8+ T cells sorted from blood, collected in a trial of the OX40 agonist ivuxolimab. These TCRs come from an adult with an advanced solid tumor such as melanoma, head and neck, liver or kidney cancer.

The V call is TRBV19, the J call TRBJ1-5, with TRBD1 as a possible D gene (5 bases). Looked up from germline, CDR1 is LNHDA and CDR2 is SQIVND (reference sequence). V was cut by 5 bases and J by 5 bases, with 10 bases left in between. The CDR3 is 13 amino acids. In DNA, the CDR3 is TGTGCCAGTAGTGGGACCGGGTATCAGCCCCAGCATTTT. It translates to CASSGTGYQPQHF.

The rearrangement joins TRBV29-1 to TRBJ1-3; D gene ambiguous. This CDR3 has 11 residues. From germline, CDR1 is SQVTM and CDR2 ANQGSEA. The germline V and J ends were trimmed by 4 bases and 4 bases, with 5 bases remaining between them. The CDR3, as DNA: TGCAGCGTTGCCGGAGGAAACACCATATATTTT. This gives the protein CSVAGGNTIYF.

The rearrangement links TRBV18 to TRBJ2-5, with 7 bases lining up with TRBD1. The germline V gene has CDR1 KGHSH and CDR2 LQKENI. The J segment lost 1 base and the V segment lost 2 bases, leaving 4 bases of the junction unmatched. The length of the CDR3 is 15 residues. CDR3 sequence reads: CASSPNGQAQETQYF. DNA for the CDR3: TGTGCCAGCTCACCAAATGGACAGGCCCAAGAGACCCAGTACTTC. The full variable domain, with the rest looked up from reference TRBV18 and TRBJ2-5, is NAGVMQNPRHLVRRRGQEARLRCSPMKGHSHVYWYRQLPEEGLKFMVYLQKENIIDESGMPKERFSAEFPKEGPSILRIQQVVRGDSAAYFCASSPNGQAQETQYFGPGTRLLVL.

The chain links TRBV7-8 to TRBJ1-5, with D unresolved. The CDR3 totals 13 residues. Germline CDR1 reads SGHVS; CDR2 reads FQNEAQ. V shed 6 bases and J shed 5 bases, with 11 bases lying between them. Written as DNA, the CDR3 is TGTGCCAGCAGAAAAGGGTGGGATCAGCCCCAGCATTTT. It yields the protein CASRKGWDQPQHF.

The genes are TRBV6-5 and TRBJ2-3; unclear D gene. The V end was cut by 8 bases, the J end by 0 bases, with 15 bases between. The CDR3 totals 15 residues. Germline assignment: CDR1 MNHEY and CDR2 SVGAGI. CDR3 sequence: CASLPLGESTDTQYF. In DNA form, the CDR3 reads TGTGCCAGCCTCCCTCTCGGAGAAAGCACAGATACGCAGTATTTT.

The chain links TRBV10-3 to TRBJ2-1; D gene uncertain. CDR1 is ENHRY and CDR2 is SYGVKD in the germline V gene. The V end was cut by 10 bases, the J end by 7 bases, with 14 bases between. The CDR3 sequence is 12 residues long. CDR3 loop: CATVGNRNEQFF. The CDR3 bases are TGTGCCACCGTAGGGAATAGGAATGAGCAGTTCTTC.

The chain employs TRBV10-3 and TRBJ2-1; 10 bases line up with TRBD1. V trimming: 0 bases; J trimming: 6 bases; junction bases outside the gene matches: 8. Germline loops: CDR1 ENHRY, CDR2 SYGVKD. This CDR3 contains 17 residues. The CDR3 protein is CAISESAATGGINEQFF. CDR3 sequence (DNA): TGTGCCATCAGTGAGTCCGCGGCGACAGGGGGCATCAATGAGCAGTTCTTC.

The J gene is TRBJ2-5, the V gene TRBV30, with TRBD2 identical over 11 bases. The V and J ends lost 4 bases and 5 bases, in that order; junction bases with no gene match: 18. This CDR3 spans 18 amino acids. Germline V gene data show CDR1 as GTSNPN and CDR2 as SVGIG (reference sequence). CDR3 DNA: TGTGCCTGGATGGAGGCCCGGAGGGCTAGCGGGAGGATTGAGACCCAGTACTTC. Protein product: CAWMEARRASGRIETQYF. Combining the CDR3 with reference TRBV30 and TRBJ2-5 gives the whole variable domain SQTIHQWPATLVQPVGSPLSLECTVEGTSNPNLYWYRQAAGRGLQLLFYSVGIGQISSEVPQNLSASRPQDRQFILSSKKLLLSDSGFYLCAWMEARRASGRIETQYFGPGTRLLVL.

The CDR3 DNA sequence: TGCGCCAGCAGCCCTAGCGGGCCAGAAGAGACCCAGTACTTC. It translates to CASSPSGPEETQYF. This chain uses TRBV5-1 with TRBJ2-5, with TRBD2 matching over 8 bases. Unmatched junction bases numbered 5, after V lost 4 bases and J lost 3 bases. The V gene's germline CDR1 is SGHRS and CDR2 YFSETQ. There are 14 residues in the CDR3.

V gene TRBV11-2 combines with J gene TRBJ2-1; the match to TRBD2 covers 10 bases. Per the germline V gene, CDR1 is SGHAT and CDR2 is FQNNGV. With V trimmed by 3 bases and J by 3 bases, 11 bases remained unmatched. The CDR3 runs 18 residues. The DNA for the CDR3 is TGTGCCAGCAGCTTGAGGCTAGCGGGAGAAGAAGGCTACAATGAGCAGTTCTTC. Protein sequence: CASSLRLAGEEGYNEQFF.

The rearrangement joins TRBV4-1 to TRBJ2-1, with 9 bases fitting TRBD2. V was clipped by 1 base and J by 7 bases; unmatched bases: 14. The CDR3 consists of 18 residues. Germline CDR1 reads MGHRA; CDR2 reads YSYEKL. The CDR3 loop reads CASSQGLSAGGPRNEQFF. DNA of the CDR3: TGCGCCAGCAGCCAAGGTTTGTCGGCGGGAGGGCCCAGGAATGAGCAGTTCTTC.

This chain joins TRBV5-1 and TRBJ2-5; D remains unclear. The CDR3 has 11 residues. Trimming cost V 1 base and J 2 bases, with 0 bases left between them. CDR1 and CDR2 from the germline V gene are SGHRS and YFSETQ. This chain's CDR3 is CASSLQETQYF. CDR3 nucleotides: TGCGCCAGCAGCTTGCAAGAGACCCAGTACTTC.

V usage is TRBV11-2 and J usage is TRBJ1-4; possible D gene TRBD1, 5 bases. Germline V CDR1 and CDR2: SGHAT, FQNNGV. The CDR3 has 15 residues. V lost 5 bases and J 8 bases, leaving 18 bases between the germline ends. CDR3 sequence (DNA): TGTGCCAGCAGCAGGGGACGGCAACTTGGGGAAAAACTGTTTTTT. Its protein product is CASSRGRQLGEKLFF. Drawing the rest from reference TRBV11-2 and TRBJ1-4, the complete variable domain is EAGVAQSPRYKIIEKRQSVAFWCNPISGHATLYWYQQILGQGPKLLIQFQNNGVVDDSQLPKDRFSAERLKGVDSTLKIQPAKLEDSAVYLCASSRGRQLGEKLFFGSGTQLSVL.

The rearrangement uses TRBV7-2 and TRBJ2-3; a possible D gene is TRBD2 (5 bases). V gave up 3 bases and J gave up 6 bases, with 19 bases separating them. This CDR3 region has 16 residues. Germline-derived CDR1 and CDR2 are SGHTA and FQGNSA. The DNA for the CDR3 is TGTGCCAGCAGCTTTGGCGGGCGACCCTTCGCGGATACGCAGTATTTT. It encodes CASSFGGRPFADTQYF.

CDR3 amino acids: CASGPSTDTQYF. CDR3 coding DNA: TGCGCCAGCGGTCCTAGCACAGATACGCAGTATTTT. This chain links TRBV10-1 with TRBJ2-3, with D unclear. CDR3 length equals 12 residues. From germline, CDR1 is WNHNN and CDR2 SYGVQD (reference sequence). The V gene lost 8 bases and the J gene lost 0 bases, with 6 bases spanning the gap.

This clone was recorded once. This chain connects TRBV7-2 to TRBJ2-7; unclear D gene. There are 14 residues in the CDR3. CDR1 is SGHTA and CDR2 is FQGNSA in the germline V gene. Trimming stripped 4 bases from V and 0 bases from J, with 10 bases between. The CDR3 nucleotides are TGTGCCAGCAGCTCCTTTCCGAGCTCCTACGAGCAGTACTTC. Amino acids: CASSSFPSSYEQYF. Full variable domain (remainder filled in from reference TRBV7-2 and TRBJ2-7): GAGVSQSPSNKVTEKGKDVELRCDPISGHTALYWYRQSLGQGLEFLIYFQGNSAPDKSGLPSDRFSAERTGGSVSTLTIQRTQQEDSAVYLCASSSFPSSYEQYFGPGTRLTVT.

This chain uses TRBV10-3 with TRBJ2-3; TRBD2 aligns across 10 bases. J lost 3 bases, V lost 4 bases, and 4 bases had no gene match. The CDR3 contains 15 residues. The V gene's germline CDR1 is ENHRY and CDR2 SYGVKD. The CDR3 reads CAISGGLADTDTQYF. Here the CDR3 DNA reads TGTGCCATCAGTGGTGGACTAGCGGATACAGATACGCAGTATTTT.

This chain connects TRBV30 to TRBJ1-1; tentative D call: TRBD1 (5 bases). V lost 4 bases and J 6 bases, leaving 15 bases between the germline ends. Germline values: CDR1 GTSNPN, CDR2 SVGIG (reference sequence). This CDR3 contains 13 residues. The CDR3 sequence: CAWIGRGIPEAFF. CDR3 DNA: TGTGCCTGGATAGGGAGGGGAATCCCTGAAGCTTTCTTT.

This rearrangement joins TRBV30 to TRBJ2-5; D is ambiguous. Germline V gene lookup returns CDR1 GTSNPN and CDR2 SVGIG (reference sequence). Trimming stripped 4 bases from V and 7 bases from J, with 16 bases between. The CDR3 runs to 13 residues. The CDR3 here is CAWIPSRYGTQYF. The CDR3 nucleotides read TGTGCCTGGATACCCTCCAGGTATGGGACCCAGTACTTC.

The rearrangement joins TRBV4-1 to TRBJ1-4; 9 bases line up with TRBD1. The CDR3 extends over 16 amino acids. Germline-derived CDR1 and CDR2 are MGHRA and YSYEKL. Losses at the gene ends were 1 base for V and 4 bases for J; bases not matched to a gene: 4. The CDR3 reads CASSQAGQGHNEKLFF. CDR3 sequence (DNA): TGCGCCAGCAGCCAAGCGGGACAGGGCCATAATGAAAAACTGTTTTTT.

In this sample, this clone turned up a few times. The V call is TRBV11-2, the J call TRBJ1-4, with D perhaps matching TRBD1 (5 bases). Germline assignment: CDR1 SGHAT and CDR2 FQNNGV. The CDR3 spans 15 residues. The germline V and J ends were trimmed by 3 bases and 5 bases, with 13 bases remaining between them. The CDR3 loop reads CASSLSSGRNEKLFF. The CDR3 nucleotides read TGTGCCAGCAGCTTGTCCTCAGGGAGGAATGAAAAACTGTTTTTT.